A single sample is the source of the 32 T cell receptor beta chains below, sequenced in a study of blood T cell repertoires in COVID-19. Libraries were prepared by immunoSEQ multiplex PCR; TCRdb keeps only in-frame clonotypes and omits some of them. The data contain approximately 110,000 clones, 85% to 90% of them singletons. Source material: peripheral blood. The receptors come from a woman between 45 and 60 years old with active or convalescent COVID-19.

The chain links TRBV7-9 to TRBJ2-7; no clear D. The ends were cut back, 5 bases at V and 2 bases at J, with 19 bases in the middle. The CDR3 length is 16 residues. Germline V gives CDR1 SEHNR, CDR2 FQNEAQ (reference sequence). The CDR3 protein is CASSQNLRVRPYEQYF. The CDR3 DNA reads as TGTGCCAGCAGCCAAAACCTACGGGTCCGACCCTACGAGCAGTACTTC.

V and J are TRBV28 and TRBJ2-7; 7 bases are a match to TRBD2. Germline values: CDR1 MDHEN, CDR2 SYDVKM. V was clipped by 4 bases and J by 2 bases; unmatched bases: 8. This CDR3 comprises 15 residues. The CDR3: CASSSPLAGAYEQYF. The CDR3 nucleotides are TGTGCCAGCAGTTCCCCCCTGGCGGGAGCCTACGAGCAGTACTTC.

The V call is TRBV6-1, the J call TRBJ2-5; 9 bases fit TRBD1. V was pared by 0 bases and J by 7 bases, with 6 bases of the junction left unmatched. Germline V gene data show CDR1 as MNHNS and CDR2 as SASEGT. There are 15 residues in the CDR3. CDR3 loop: CASSEAGQGLGTQYF. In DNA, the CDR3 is TGTGCCAGCAGTGAAGCGGGACAGGGCCTCGGGACCCAGTACTTC.

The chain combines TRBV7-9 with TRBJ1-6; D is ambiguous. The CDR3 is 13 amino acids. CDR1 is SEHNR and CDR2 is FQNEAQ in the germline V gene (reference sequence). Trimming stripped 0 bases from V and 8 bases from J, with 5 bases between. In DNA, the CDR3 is TGTGCCAGCAGCTTAGCCGGGGATTCACCCCTCCACTTT. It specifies CASSLAGDSPLHF.

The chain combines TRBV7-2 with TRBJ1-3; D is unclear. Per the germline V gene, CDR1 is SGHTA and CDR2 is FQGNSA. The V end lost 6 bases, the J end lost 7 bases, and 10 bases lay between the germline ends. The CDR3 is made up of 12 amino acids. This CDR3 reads CASRYSENTIYF. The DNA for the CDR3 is TGTGCCAGCAGATATTCGGAGAACACCATATATTTT. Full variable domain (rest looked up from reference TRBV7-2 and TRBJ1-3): GAGVSQSPSNKVTEKGKDVELRCDPISGHTALYWYRQSLGQGLEFLIYFQGNSAPDKSGLPSDRFSAERTGGSVSTLTIQRTQQEDSAVYLCASRYSENTIYFGEGSWLTVV.

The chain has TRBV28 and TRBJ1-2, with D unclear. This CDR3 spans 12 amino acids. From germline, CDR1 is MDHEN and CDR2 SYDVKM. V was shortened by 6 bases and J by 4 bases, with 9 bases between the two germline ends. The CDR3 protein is CASRPGFYGYTF. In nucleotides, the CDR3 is TGTGCCAGCAGGCCGGGGTTCTATGGCTACACCTTC.

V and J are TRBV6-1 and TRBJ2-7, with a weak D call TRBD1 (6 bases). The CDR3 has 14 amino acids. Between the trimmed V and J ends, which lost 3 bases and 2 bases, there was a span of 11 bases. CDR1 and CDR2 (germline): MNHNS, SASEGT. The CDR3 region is CASSDTRTAYEQYF. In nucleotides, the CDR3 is TGTGCCAGCAGTGATACTAGGACAGCCTACGAGCAGTACTTC.

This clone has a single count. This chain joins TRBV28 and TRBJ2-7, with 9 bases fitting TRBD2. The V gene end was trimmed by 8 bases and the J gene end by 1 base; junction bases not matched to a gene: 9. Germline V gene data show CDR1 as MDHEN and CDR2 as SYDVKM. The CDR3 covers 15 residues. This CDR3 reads CASFSGGRGSYEQYF. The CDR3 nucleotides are TGTGCCAGCTTTTCTGGCGGGAGGGGGTCCTACGAGCAGTACTTC.

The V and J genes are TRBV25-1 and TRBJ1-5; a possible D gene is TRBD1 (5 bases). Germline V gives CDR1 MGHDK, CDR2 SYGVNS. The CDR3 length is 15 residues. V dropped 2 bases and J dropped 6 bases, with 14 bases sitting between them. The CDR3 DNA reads TGTGCCAGCAGTGAAAGGGCGCAGGGATGTCAGCCCCAGCATTTT. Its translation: CASSERAQGCQPQHF.

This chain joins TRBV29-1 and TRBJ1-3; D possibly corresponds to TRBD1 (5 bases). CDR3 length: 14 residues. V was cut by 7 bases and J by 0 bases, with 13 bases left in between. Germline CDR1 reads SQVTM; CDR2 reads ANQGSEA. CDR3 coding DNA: TGCAGCGCCCGCCCGACAGCCTCTGGAAACACCATATATTTT. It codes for CSARPTASGNTIYF. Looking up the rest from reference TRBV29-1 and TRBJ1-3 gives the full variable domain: SAVISQKPSRDICQRGTSLTIQCQVDSQVTMMFWYRQQPGQSLTLIATANQGSEATYESGFVIDKFPISRPNLTFSTLTVSNMSPEDSSIYLCSARPTASGNTIYFGEGSWLTVV.

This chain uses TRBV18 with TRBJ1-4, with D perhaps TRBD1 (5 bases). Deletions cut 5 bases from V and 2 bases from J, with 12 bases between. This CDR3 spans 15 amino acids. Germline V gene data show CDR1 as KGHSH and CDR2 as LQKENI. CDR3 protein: CASSSIGATNEKLFF. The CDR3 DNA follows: TGTGCCAGCTCATCCATTGGGGCGACTAATGAAAAACTGTTTTTT. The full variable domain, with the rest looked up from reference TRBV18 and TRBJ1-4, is NAGVMQNPRHLVRRRGQEARLRCSPMKGHSHVYWYRQLPEEGLKFMVYLQKENIIDESGMPKERFSAEFPKEGPSILRIQQVVRGDSAAYFCASSSIGATNEKLFFGSGTQLSVL.

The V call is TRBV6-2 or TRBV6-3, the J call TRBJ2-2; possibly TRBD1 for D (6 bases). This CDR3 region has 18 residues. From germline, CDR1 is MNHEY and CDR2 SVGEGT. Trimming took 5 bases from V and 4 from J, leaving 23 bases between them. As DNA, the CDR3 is TGTGCCAGCAGTCCACTATTCGCACAGGGAGTGAGCACCGGGGAGCTGTTTTTT. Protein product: CASSPLFAQGVSTGELFF.

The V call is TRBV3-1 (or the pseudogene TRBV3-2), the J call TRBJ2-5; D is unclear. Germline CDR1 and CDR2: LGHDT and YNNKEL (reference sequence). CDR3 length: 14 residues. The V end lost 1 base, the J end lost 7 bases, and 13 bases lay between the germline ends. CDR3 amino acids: CASSQGQPSGTQYF. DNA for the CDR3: TGTGCCAGCAGCCAAGGTCAGCCATCGGGGACCCAGTACTTC.

CDR3 in amino acids: CAGGSTGELFF. CDR3 DNA sequence: TGTGCCGGGGGGAGCACCGGGGAGCTGTTTTTT. The chain uses TRBV28 and TRBJ2-2; D may be TRBD2 (6 bases). There are 11 residues in the CDR3. V was pared by 11 bases and J by 4 bases, with 8 bases between. Germline V lookup: CDR1 MDHEN, CDR2 SYDVKM.

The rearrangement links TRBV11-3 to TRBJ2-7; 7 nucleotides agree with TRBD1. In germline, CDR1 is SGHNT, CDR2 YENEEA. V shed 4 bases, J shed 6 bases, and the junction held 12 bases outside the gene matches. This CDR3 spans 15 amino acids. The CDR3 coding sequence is TGTGCCAGCAGCTCCCGAACACAGGGGAAAGGCGAGCAGTACTTC. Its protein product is CASSSRTQGKGEQYF.

The CDR3 bases are TGTGCCAGCACCGCGGGTTTAGTTGGTGGCTACACCTTC. Its translation is CASTAGLVGGYTF. The rearrangement joins TRBV12-3 or TRBV12-4 to TRBJ1-2, with D hard to call. V was trimmed by 7 bases and J by 7 bases, leaving 16 bases between them. The CDR3 has 13 residues.

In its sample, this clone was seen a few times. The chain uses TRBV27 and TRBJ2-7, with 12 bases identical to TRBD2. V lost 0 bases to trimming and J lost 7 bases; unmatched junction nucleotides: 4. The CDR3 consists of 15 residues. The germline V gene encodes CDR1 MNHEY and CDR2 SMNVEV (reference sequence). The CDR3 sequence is CASSLSASGRGEQYF. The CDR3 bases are TGTGCCAGCAGTTTATCGGCTAGCGGGAGGGGGGAGCAGTACTTC.

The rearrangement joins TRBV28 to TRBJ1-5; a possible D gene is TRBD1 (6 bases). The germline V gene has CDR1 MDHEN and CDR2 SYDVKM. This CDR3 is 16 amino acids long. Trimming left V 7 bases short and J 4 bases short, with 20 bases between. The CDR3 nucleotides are TGTGCCAGCATCGCATCGGGGACACACTATAATCAGCCCCAGCATTTT. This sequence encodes CASIASGTHYNQPQHF. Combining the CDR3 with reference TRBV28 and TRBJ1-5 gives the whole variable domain DVKVTQSSRYLVKRTGEKVFLECVQDMDHENMFWYRQDPGLGLRLIYFSYDVKMKEKGDIPEGYSVSREKKERFSLILESASTNQTSMYLCASIASGTHYNQPQHFGDGTRLSIL.

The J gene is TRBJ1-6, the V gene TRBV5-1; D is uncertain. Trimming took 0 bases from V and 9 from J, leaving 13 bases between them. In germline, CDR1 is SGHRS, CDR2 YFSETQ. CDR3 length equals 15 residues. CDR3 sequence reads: CASSLDRTEGSPLHF. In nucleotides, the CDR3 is TGCGCCAGCAGCTTGGACAGAACTGAGGGTTCACCCCTCCACTTT.

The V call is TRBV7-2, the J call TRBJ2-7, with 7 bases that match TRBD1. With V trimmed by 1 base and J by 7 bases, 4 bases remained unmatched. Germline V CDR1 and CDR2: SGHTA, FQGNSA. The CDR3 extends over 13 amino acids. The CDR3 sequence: CASSLGQGREQYF. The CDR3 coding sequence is TGTGCCAGCAGCTTAGGACAGGGACGGGAGCAGTACTTC.

The CDR3 reads CASSLSMTVNEKLFF. In DNA form, the CDR3 reads TGTGCCAGCAGCTTATCGATGACAGTTAATGAAAAACTGTTTTTT. The chain joins TRBV7-6 to TRBJ1-4; possible D gene TRBD1, 5 bases. Trimming took 2 bases from V and 4 from J, leaving 11 bases between them. The CDR3 spans 15 residues. Germline CDR1 SGHVS, CDR2 FNYEAQ.

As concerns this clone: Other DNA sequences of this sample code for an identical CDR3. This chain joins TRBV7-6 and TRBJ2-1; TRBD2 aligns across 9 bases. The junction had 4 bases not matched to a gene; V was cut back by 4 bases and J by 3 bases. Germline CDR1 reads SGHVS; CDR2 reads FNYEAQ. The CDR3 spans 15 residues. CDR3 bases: TGTGCCAGCAGCTCGGGACTAGCTGGCTACAATGAGCAGTTCTTC. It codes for CASSSGLAGYNEQFF.

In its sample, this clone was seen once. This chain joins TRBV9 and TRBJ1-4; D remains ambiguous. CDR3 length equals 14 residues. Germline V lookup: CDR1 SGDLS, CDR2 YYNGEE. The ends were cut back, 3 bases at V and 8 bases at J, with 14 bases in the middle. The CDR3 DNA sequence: TGTGCCAGCAGCGAGGGCTCGGCGGGCGAAAAACTGTTTTTT. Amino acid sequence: CASSEGSAGEKLFF.

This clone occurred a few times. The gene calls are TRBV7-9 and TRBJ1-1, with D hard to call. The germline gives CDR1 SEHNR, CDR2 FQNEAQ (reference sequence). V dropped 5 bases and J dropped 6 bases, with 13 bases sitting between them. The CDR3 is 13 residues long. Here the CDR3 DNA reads TGTGCCAGCAGCCAACGGGAGGTCTCTGAAGCTTTCTTT. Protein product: CASSQREVSEAFF.

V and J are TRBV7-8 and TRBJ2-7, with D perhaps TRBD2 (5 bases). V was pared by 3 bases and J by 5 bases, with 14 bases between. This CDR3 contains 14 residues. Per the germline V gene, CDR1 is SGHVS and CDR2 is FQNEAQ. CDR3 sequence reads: CASSFGQHGNEQYF. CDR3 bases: TGTGCCAGCAGCTTCGGGCAACACGGGAACGAGCAGTACTTC.

For the CDR3, the DNA is TGTGCCAGCAGCCCCAACACAGATACGCAGTATTTT. This gives the protein CASSPNTDTQYF. The V gene is TRBV7-2, the J gene TRBJ2-3; no reliable D call. V was pared by 5 bases and J by 2 bases, with 5 bases between. Looked up from germline, CDR1 is SGHTA and CDR2 is FQGNSA. The CDR3 contains 12 residues. Drawing the rest from reference TRBV7-2 and TRBJ2-3, the complete variable domain is GAGVSQSPSNKVTEKGKDVELRCDPISGHTALYWYRQSLGQGLEFLIYFQGNSAPDKSGLPSDRFSAERTGGSVSTLTIQRTQQEDSAVYLCASSPNTDTQYFGPGTRLTVL.

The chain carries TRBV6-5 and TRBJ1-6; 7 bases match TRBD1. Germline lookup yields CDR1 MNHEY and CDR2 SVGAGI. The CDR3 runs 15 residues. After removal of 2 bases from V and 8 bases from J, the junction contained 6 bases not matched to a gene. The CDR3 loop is CASSYADRFDSPLHF. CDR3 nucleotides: TGTGCCAGCAGTTACGCGGACAGGTTTGATTCACCCCTCCACTTT.

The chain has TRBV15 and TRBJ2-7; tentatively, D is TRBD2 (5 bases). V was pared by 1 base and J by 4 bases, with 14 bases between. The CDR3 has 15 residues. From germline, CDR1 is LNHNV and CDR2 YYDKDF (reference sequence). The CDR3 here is CATSRVRGSAYEQYF. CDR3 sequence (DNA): TGTGCCACCAGCAGAGTGCGTGGGAGTGCGTACGAGCAGTACTTC.

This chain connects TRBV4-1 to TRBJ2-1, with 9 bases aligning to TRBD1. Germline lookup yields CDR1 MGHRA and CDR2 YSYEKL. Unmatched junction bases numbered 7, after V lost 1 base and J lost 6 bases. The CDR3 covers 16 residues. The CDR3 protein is CASSQVGDRAGNEQFF. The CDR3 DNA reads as TGCGCCAGCAGCCAAGTAGGGGACAGGGCGGGCAATGAGCAGTTCTTC.

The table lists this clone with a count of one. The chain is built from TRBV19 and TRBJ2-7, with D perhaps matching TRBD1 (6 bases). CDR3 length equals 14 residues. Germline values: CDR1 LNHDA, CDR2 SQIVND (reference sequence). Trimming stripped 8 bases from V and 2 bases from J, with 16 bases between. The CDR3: CASPKTGHTYEQYF. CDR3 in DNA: TGTGCCAGTCCAAAGACAGGACATACCTACGAGCAGTACTTC.

CDR3 DNA sequence: TGCAGCGTGGTCACTAGAGAGCAGTTCTTC. Its translation: CSVVTREQFF. The chain employs TRBV29-1 and TRBJ2-1; D is possibly TRBD2 (5 bases). This CDR3 has 10 residues. With 6 bases removed from V and 10 bases from J, the gap between germline ends came to 10 bases. The germline V gene has CDR1 SQVTM and CDR2 ANQGSEA.

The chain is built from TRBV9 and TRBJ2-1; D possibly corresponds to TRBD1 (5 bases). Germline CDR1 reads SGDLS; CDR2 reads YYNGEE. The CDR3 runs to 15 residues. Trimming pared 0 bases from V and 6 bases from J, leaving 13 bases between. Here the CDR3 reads CASSVGVGGANEQFF. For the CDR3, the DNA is TGTGCCAGCAGCGTAGGGGTAGGTGGGGCCAATGAGCAGTTCTTC. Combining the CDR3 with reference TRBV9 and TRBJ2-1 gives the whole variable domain DSGVTQTPKHLITATGQRVTLRCSPRSGDLSVYWYQQSLDQGLQFLIQYYNGEERAKGNILERFSAQQFPDLHSELNLSSLELGDSALYFCASSVGVGGANEQFFGPGTRLTVL.